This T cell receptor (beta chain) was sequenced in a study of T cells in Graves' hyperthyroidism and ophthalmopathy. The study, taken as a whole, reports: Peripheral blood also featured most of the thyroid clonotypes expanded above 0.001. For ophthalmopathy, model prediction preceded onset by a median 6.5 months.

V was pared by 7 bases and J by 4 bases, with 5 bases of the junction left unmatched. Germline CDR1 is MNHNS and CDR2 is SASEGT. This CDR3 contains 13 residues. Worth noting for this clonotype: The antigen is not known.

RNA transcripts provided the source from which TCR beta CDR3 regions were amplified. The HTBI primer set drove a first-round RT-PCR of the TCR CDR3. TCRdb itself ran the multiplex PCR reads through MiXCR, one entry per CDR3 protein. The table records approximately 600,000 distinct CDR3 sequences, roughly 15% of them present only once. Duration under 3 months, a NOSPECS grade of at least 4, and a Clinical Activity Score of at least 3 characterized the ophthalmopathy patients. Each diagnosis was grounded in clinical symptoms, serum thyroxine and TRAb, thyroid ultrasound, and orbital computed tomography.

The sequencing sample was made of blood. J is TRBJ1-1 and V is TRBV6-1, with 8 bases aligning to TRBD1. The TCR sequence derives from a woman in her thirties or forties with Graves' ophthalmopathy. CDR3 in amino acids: CASTIDRGTEAFF. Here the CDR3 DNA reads TGTGCCAGCACCATCGACAGGGGCACTGAAGCTTTCTTT.